This T cell receptor (beta chain) originates from a study of T cell repertoires in cytomegalovirus infection. CDR1 SNHLY and CDR2 FYNNEI come from the germline V gene. V shed 10 bases, J shed 1 base, and the junction held 21 bases outside the gene matches. There are 20 residues in the CDR3. MiXCR, applied by TCRdb to the reads, yields one record per CDR3 protein. The table lists about 920,000 distinct CDR3 sequences, less than 35% of them singletons. This clonotype has a handful of counts. Antigen: not known. This TCR was recovered from a human donor in good health (CMV status not recorded). Some clones in this sample may be carry-over from other donors' samples. This sample comprised cultured CD8+ T cells from PBMCs, obtained from culture after CMV antigen stimulation. The gene calls are TRBV2 and TRBJ2-6, with 8 positions matching TRBD2. Here the CDR3 reads CATPGPRGSGGPSGANVLTF. CDR3 in DNA: TGTGCCACCCCCGGCCCCAGAGGAAGCGGGGGCCCTTCTGGGGCCAACGTCCTGACTTTC.